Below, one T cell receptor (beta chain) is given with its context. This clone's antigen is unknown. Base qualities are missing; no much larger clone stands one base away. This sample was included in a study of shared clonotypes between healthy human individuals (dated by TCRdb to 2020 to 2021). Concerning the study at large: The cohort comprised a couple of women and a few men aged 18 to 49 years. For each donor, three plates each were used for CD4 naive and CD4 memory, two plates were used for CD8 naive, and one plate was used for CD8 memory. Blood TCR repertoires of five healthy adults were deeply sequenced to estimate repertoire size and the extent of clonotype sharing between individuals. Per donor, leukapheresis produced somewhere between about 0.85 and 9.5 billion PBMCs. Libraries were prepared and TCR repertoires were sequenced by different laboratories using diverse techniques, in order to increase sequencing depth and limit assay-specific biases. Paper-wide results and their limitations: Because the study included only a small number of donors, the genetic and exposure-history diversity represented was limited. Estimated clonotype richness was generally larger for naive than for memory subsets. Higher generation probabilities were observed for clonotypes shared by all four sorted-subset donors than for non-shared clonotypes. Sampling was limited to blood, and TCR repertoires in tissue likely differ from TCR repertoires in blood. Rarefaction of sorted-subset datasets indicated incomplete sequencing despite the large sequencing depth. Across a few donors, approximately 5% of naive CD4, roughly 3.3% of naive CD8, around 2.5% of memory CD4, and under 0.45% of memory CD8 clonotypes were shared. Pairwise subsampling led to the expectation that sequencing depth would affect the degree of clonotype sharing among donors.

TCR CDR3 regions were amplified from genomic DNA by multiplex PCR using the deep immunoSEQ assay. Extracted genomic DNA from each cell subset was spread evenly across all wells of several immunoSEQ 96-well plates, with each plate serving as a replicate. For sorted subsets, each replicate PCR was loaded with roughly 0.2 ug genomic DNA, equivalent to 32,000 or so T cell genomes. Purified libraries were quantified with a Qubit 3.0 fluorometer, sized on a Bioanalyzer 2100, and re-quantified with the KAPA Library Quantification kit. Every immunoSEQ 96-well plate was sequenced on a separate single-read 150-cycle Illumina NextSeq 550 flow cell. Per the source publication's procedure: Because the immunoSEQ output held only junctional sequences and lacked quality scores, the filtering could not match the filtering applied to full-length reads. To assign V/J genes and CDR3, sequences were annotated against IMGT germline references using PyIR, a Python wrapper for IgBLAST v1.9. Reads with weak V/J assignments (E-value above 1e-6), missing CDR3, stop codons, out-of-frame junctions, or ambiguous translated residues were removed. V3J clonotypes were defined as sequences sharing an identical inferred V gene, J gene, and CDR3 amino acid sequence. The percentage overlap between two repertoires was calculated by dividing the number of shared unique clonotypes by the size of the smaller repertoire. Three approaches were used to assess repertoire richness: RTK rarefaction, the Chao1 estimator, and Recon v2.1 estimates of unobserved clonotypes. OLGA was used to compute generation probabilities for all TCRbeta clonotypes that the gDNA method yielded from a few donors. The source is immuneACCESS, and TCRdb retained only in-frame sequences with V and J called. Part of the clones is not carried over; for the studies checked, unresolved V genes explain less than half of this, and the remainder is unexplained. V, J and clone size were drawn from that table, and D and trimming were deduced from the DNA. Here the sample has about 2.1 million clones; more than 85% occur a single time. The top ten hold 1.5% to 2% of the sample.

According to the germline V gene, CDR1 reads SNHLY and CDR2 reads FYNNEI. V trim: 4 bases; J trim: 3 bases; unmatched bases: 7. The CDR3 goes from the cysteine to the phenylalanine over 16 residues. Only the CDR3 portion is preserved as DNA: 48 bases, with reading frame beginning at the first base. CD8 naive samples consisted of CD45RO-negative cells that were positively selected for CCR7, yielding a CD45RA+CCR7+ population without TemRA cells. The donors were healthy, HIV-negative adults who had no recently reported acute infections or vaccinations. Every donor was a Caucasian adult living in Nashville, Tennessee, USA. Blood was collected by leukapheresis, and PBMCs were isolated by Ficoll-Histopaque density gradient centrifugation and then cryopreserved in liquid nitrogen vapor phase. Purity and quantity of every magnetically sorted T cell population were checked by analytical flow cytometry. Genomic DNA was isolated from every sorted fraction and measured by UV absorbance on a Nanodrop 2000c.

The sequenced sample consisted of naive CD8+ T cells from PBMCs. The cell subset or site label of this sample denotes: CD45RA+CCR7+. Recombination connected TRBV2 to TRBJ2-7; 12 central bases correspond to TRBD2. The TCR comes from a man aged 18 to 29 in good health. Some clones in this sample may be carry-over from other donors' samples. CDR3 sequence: CASSGLAGEPLYEQYF. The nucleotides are TGTGCCAGCAGTGGACTAGCGGGAGAACCACTCTACGAGCAGTACTTC.